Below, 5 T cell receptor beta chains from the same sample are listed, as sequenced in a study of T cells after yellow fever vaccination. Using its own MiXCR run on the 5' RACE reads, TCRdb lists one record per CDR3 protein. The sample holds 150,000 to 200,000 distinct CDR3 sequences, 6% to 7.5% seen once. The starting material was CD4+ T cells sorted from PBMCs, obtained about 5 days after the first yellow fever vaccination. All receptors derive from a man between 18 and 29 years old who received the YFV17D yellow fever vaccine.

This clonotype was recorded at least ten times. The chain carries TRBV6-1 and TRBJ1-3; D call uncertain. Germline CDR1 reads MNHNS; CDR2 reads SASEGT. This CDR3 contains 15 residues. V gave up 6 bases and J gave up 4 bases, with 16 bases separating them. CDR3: CASRPPGSGGNTIYF. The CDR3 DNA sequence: TGTGCCAGCAGGCCACCGGGAAGCGGAGGAAACACCATATATTTT.

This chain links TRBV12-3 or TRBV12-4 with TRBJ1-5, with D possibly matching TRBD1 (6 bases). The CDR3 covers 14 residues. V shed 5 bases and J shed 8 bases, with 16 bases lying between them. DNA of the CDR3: TGTGCCAGCAGTCCACAGGGTTCGATGGAGCCCCAGCATTTT. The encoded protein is CASSPQGSMEPQHF.

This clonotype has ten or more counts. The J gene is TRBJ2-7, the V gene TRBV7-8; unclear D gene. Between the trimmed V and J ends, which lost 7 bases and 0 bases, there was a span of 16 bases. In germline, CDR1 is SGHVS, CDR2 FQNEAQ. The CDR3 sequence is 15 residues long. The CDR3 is CASTLIFGHSYEQYF. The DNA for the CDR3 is TGTGCCAGCACCCTAATCTTTGGCCACTCCTACGAGCAGTACTTC.

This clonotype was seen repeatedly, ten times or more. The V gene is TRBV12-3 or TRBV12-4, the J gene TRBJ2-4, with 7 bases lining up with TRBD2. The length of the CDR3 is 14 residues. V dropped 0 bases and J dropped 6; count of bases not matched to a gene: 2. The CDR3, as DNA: TGTGCCAGCAGTTTAGCCAGGGAGGGAAACATTCAGTACTTC. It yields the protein CASSLAREGNIQYF.

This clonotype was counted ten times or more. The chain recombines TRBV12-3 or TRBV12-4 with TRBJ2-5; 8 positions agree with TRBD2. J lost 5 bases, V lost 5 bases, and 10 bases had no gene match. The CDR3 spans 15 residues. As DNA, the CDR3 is TGTGCCAGCAGTCTTGCGGGGGGCCAGGGTGAGACCCAGTACTTC. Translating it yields CASSLAGGQGETQYF.